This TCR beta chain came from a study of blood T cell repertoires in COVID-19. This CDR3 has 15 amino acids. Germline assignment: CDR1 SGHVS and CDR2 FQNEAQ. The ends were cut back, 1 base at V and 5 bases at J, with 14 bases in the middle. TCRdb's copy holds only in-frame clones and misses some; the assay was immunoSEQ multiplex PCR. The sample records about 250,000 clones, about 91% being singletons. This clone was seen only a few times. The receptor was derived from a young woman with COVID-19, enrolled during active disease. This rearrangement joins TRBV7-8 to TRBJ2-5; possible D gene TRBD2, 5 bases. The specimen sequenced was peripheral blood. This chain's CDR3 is CASSLERVRGETQYF. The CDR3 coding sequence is TGTGCCAGCAGCTTAGAACGGGTCCGCGGGGAGACCCAGTACTTC.